These 32 T cell receptor beta chains were sequenced from one sample in a study of T cells in Graves' hyperthyroidism and ophthalmopathy. Amplification of TCR beta CDR3 regions used RNA as the template. An initial round of RT-PCR targeting the TCR CDR3 relied on the HTBI primer set. TCRdb reprocessed the multiplex PCR reads with MiXCR, giving one entry per CDR3 protein. The sample has about 480,000 distinct CDR3 sequences; about an eighth are singletons. Sequencing input: blood. Receptors were obtained from a woman younger than 35 with Graves' hyperthyroidism.

Notes on this clonotype: Given the absence of the conserved phenylalanine or tryptophan at the CDR3 end, a read error is likely. The V call is TRBV20-1, the J call TRBJ2-3; 9 bases agree with TRBD1. V trimming: 0 bases; J trimming: 4 bases; junction bases outside the gene matches: 5. CDR1 is DFQATT, CDR2 SNEGSKA, per germline (reference sequence). The CDR3 sequence is 15 residues long. DNA of the CDR3: TGCAGTGCTAGAGATCGGGACAGGGTTGCAGATACGCAGTATTCT. Translated: CSARDRDRVADTQYS.

This clonotype was seen many times. The rearrangement joins TRBV6-1 to TRBJ1-5, with D maybe TRBD1 (5 bases). In germline, CDR1 is MNHNS, CDR2 SASEGT. Trimming pared 8 bases from V and 0 bases from J, leaving 14 bases between. This CDR3 has 15 amino acids. CDR3 sequence (DNA): TGTGCCAGCCGAGAAGGGGCATTTAGCAATCAGCCCCAGCATTTT. It specifies CASREGAFSNQPQHF.

This clonotype was counted between two and nine times. The chain is built from TRBV4-1 and TRBJ2-4, with 9 bases fitting TRBD1. Germline V CDR1 and CDR2: MGHRA, YSYEKL. V was clipped by 0 bases and J by 6 bases; unmatched bases: 9. This CDR3 has 17 amino acids. The DNA of the CDR3 is TGCGCCAGCAGCCAAGACCCCCCGGACAGGGGAGTAAACATTCAGTACTTC. Protein product: CASSQDPPDRGVNIQYF.

J is TRBJ2-3 and V is TRBV5-5; D unclear. Germline assignment: CDR1 SGHKS and CDR2 YYEKEE (reference sequence). The CDR3 has 13 amino acids. Trimming left V 8 bases short and J 4 bases short, with 14 bases between. The CDR3 region is CARSQDWPDTQYF. Here the CDR3 DNA reads TGTGCCAGAAGTCAAGACTGGCCAGATACGCAGTATTTT.

This clonotype was recorded at least ten times. The genes are TRBV5-1 and TRBJ2-7, with 7 bases fitting TRBD2. In germline, CDR1 is SGHRS, CDR2 YFSETQ. V lost 0 bases to trimming and J lost 3 bases; unmatched junction nucleotides: 9. The CDR3 extends over 16 amino acids. The CDR3, as DNA: TGCGCCAGCAGCTTGGCCGGGAACGCGGGGGACTACGAGCAGTACGTC. It encodes CASSLAGNAGDYEQYV.

CDR3 DNA sequence: TGTGCCAGCAGCTTAGAGCAGGGGGGTTACGATGAGCAGTTCTTC. Its protein product is CASSLEQGGYDEQFF. The chain carries TRBV13 and TRBJ2-1; a possible D gene is TRBD1 (7 bases). Trimming shortened V by 1 base and J by 8 bases, and 15 bases separated the two germline ends. CDR3 length: 15 amino acids. Germline lookup yields CDR1 PRHDT and CDR2 FYEKMQ (reference sequence).

This rearrangement joins TRBV18 to TRBJ1-5; D call uncertain. Trimming cost V 1 base and J 3 bases, with 13 bases left between them. The CDR3 is 16 amino acids. CDR1 is KGHSH, CDR2 LQKENI, per germline. The CDR3 is CASSPQGVGFNQPQHF. CDR3 bases: TGTGCCAGCTCACCACAGGGCGTAGGATTCAATCAGCCCCAGCATTTT.

The chain combines TRBV5-1 with TRBJ2-3; D tentatively reads TRBD1 or TRBD2 (5 bases each). Germline-derived CDR1 and CDR2 are SGHRS and YFSETQ. CDR3 length: 20 amino acids. The V end lost 6 bases, the J end lost 0 bases, and 29 bases lay between the germline ends. As DNA, the CDR3 is TGCGCCAGCACCCCATCACCGGGACGCGCGCACAATCCTAGCACAGATACGCAGTATTTT. It is translated as CASTPSPGRAHNPSTDTQYF. Drawing the rest from reference TRBV5-1 and TRBJ2-3, the complete variable domain is KAGVTQTPRYLIKTRGQQVTLSCSPISGHRSVSWYQQTPGQGLQFLFEYFSETQRNKGNFPGRFSGRQFSNSRSEMNVSTLELGDSALYLCASTPSPGRAHNPSTDTQYFGPGTRLTVL.

There are a few counts of this clonotype. This chain links TRBV12-3 or TRBV12-4 with TRBJ1-5, with D unclear. CDR3 length: 13 amino acids. The germline V and J ends were trimmed by 6 bases and 3 bases, with 9 bases remaining between them. CDR3 coding DNA: TGTGCCAGCAGAGGGAGGATCAATCAGCCCCAGCATTTT. It codes for CASRGRINQPQHF.

This clonotype occurred many times. V is TRBV2 and J is TRBJ2-5; TRBD1 agrees at 11 bases. The junction had 9 bases not matched to a gene; V was cut back by 7 bases and J by 5 bases. CDR3 size: 15 residues. CDR1 SNHLY and CDR2 FYNNEI come from the germline V gene. CDR3 coding DNA: TGTGCCAGCACCCCGGACAGGGGGCGCGGGGAGACCCAGTACTTC. Its protein product is CASTPDRGRGETQYF.

The rearrangement joins TRBV11-1 to TRBJ1-2, with 8 bases that match TRBD1. The V gene's germline CDR1 is SGHAT and CDR2 FQDESV (reference sequence). The CDR3 has 16 residues. V was pared by 5 bases and J by 1 base, with 9 bases of the junction left unmatched. The CDR3 sequence: CASSPGRGQINYGYTF. In nucleotides, the CDR3 is TGTGCCAGCAGCCCAGGCAGGGGGCAGATTAACTATGGCTACACCTTC.

This clonotype came up many times. The chain has TRBV11-3 and TRBJ1-2; D ambiguous. This CDR3 has 14 residues. V shed 4 bases and J shed 6 bases, with 15 bases lying between them. Per germline, CDR1 SGHNT and CDR2 YENEEA. CDR3 nucleotides: TGTGCCAGCAGCTCCGGCCGGGCTTGGGATGGCTACACCTTC. As protein: CASSSGRAWDGYTF.

In its sample, this clonotype was seen many times. The rearrangement links TRBV4-1 to TRBJ2-7; D gene unclear. V was pared by 1 base and J by 3 bases, with 13 bases between. This CDR3 is 15 amino acids long. Per the germline V gene, CDR1 is MGHRA and CDR2 is YSYEKL. The CDR3 loop is CASSQVELGNYEQYF. CDR3 DNA sequence: TGCGCCAGCAGCCAAGTAGAATTGGGGAACTACGAGCAGTACTTC.

The chain uses TRBV27 and TRBJ1-5; TRBD1 is a possible D gene (5 bases). The CDR3 extends over 17 amino acids. Trimming took 5 bases from V and 0 from J, leaving 17 bases between them. The germline V gene has CDR1 MNHEY and CDR2 SMNVEV (reference sequence). CDR3 sequence reads: CASSPGIQVYSNQPQHF. The CDR3, as DNA: TGTGCCAGCAGTCCAGGGATACAGGTTTATAGCAATCAGCCCCAGCATTTT.

This clonotype has a count of ten or more. The chain couples TRBV6-1 to TRBJ2-2; 8 bases are shared with TRBD2. From germline, CDR1 is MNHNS and CDR2 SASEGT. V shed 7 bases and J 0 bases; nucleotides not matched to a gene: 13. The CDR3 contains 18 residues. CDR3 nucleotide sequence: TGTGCCAGCACTGTAAGGTCCATAGCGGGAACGAACACCGGGGAGCTGTTTTTT. Its translation: CASTVRSIAGTNTGELFF.

This clonotype was observed at least ten times. V and J are TRBV6-1 and TRBJ2-5; 7 bases map to TRBD2. V was clipped by 7 bases and J by 5 bases; unmatched bases: 13. The CDR3 is 15 amino acids. CDR1 and CDR2 from the germline V gene are MNHNS and SASEGT. The CDR3 region has the DNA TGTGCCAGCAATAGGGCTGGGAGGGCCTTTGAGACCCAGTACTTC. It yields the protein CASNRAGRAFETQYF.

Ten or more counts support this clonotype. The J gene is TRBJ2-7, the V gene TRBV10-3, with 8 bases that match TRBD1. The CDR3 sequence is 14 residues long. Germline CDR1 ENHRY, CDR2 SYGVKD. V shed 6 bases and J 2 bases; nucleotides not matched to a gene: 6. The CDR3 sequence: CAIRPDRGAYEQYV. DNA of the CDR3: TGTGCCATCAGACCTGACAGGGGCGCCTACGAGCAGTACGTC.

The gene calls are TRBV7-9 and TRBJ1-1; D not resolved. The germline CDR1 and CDR2 sequences are SEHNR and FQNEAQ (reference sequence). The CDR3 is 14 residues long. V was cut by 1 base and J by 7 bases, with 13 bases left in between. This chain's CDR3 is CASSLGGVQVEAFF. CDR3 nucleotide sequence: TGTGCCAGCAGCTTAGGTGGGGTTCAAGTTGAAGCTTTCTTT.

This clonotype showed up just a few times. A much more abundant neighbour one base away suggests this may be a read error. This chain uses TRBV12-3 or TRBV12-4 with TRBJ1-2; no reliable D call. The V and J ends lost 1 base and 4 bases respectively, with 13 bases between them. CDR3 length: 15 amino acids. CDR3 in DNA: TGTGCCAGCAGTTTAGGATTAGAGCTGGCCTATGGCTACACCTTC. Protein: CASSLGLELAYGYTF.

There are many counts of this clonotype. The J gene is TRBJ2-7, the V gene TRBV7-2, with 9 bases matching TRBD2. This CDR3 is 14 amino acids long. V lost 5 bases to trimming and J lost 6 bases; unmatched junction nucleotides: 8. Germline V gene data show CDR1 as SGHTA and CDR2 as FQGNSA. CDR3 in amino acids: CASSDPWTSVEQYF. The CDR3 coding sequence is TGTGCCAGCAGCGACCCTTGGACTAGCGTCGAGCAGTACTTC. Full variable domain (rest looked up from reference TRBV7-2 and TRBJ2-7): GAGVSQSPSNKVTEKGKDVELRCDPISGHTALYWYRQSLGQGLEFLIYFQGNSAPDKSGLPSDRFSAERTGGSVSTLTIQRTQQEDSAVYLCASSDPWTSVEQYFGPGTRLTVT.

The chain uses TRBV19 and TRBJ2-1; D is uncertain. CDR3 length equals 11 residues. Trimming removed 9 bases from V and 7 bases from J, with 10 bases in between. Germline CDR1 and CDR2: LNHDA and SQIVND (reference sequence). In DNA, the CDR3 is TGTGCCAGCCGACGGAATAATGAGCAGTTCTTC. This sequence encodes CASRRNNEQFF.

This clonotype was picked up many times. The genes are TRBV11-2 and TRBJ1-6, with TRBD1 matching over 9 bases. The CDR3 consists of 15 residues. Germline V gene sequence: CDR1 SGHAT, CDR2 FQNNGV. The V gene end was trimmed by 5 bases and the J gene end by 9 bases; junction bases not matched to a gene: 8. The CDR3 loop reads CASSGRDREASPLHF. Here the CDR3 DNA reads TGTGCCAGCAGCGGCCGGGACAGGGAAGCTTCACCCCTCCACTTT.

There are many counts of this clonotype. This chain joins TRBV2 and TRBJ2-1, with D perhaps matching TRBD2 (6 bases). V lost 1 base to trimming and J lost 8 bases, with 12 bases between them. Looked up from germline, CDR1 is SNHLY and CDR2 is FYNNEI. CDR3 length: 14 residues. In nucleotides, the CDR3 is TGTGCCAGCAGTGAAGTGAGATGGGGGGATGAGCAGTTCTTC. This sequence encodes CASSEVRWGDEQFF.

In regard to this clonotype: This may be a read error, as it is one base from a much larger clone. The chain couples TRBV24-1 to TRBJ2-1; D is possibly TRBD2 (6 bases). The CDR3 length is 13 residues. Germline CDR1 KGHDR, CDR2 SFDVKD. Trimming removed 10 bases from V and 4 bases from J, with 13 bases in between. The CDR3 reads CATAEGRYNEQFF. CDR3 DNA: TGTGCCACGGCGGAGGGGCGGTACAATGAGCAGTTCTTC.

Turning to this clonotype: At one of its ends the junction is not consistent with the germline gene, which may arise from a read error. V and J are TRBV11-3 and TRBJ2-2; 7 nucleotides match TRBD2. Germline assignment: CDR1 SGHNT and CDR2 YENEEA. This CDR3 has 15 amino acids. CDR3 residues: CASSQVGSGTGELFF. In nucleotides, the CDR3 is TGCGCCAGCAGCCAAGTAGGTAGCGGGACCGGGGAGCTGTTTTTT.

The sample holds many counts of this clonotype. The rearrangement links TRBV2 to TRBJ2-3; D ambiguous. CDR1 is SNHLY and CDR2 is FYNNEI in the germline V gene. The CDR3 extends over 15 amino acids. Trimming left V 6 bases short and J 2 bases short, with 15 bases between. The CDR3: CASRKSLPVTDTQYF. The CDR3 DNA follows: TGTGCCAGCAGGAAATCACTACCAGTCACAGATACGCAGTATTTT.

There are many counts of this clonotype. The CDR3 coding sequence is TGTGCCAGCAGTTCCCCCCAGCCTAGCGGGAGGGCCCTAACCTACGAGCAGTACTTC. Its protein is CASSSPQPSGRALTYEQYF. The V and J genes are TRBV27 and TRBJ2-7; TRBD2 matches at 12 bases. The germline V gene encodes CDR1 MNHEY and CDR2 SMNVEV (reference sequence). The J segment lost 2 bases and the V segment lost 4 bases, leaving 15 bases of the junction unmatched. The CDR3 spans 19 residues.

This clonotype was counted ten times or more. The rearrangement links TRBV12-3 or TRBV12-4 to TRBJ2-5; no reliable D call. Trimming shortened V by 3 bases and J by 4 bases, and 9 bases separated the two germline ends. This CDR3 spans 13 amino acids. CDR3 sequence: CASSFLSRETQYF. CDR3 sequence (DNA): TGTGCCAGCAGTTTCTTGAGCCGAGAGACCCAGTACTTC.

This clonotype has at least ten counts. The chain carries TRBV10-3 and TRBJ1-5; 7 bases are a match to TRBD1. Germline CDR1 reads ENHRY; CDR2 reads SYGVKD. V lost 6 bases and J lost 3; bases outside the gene matches: 11. The CDR3 is 16 amino acids. The CDR3 loop reads CAISEVPGQPNQPQHF. CDR3 sequence (DNA): TGTGCCATCAGCGAAGTCCCGGGACAGCCCAATCAGCCCCAGCATTTT.

The chain uses TRBV20-1 and TRBJ2-4; D is undetermined. The germline gives CDR1 DFQATT, CDR2 SNEGSKA (reference sequence). The V and J ends lost 5 bases and 7 bases respectively, with 15 bases between them. The CDR3 sequence is 13 residues long. As DNA, the CDR3 is TGCAGTGCTCCCCCCCTGGTCGGCAACATTCAGTACTTC. Protein product: CSAPPLVGNIQYF.

In this sample, this clonotype turned up many times. V is TRBV7-8 and J is TRBJ1-1, with D possibly TRBD1 on 5 matching bases. The CDR3 extends over 16 amino acids. Germline V gene data show CDR1 as SGHVS and CDR2 as FQNEAQ. The germline V and J ends were trimmed by 2 bases and 1 base, with 14 bases remaining between them. The CDR3 spells CASSLFGHFPNTEAFF. The CDR3 bases are TGTGCCAGCAGCTTATTCGGACACTTCCCGAACACTGAAGCTTTCTTT. The variable domain in full, completed from reference TRBV7-8 and TRBJ1-1, reads GAGVSQSPRYKVAKRGQDVALRCDPISGHVSLFWYQQALGQGPEFLTYFQNEAQLDKSGLPSDRFFAERPEGSVSTLKIQRTQQEDSAVYLCASSLFGHFPNTEAFFGQGTRLTVV.

To note about this clonotype: A single base separates this from a much larger clone, so it may be a read error. This chain joins TRBV12-3 or TRBV12-4 and TRBJ1-2; D remains ambiguous. The CDR3 length is 13 residues. Here the CDR3 DNA reads TGTGCCAGCAGTTTGGAACAAAGTTTCGGCTGCACCTTC. Amino acids: CASSLEQSFGCTF.